Presented here are 16 T cell receptor beta chains from one specimen sequenced in a study of control samples from healthy donors and cancer patients (TCRdb year 2020). Libraries came from the immunoSEQ multiplex PCR assay. Not all clones reach the TCRdb copy of this immuneACCESS table, which keeps in-frame sequences only. Checked studies attribute under half of the gap to unresolved V genes and leave the rest unexplained. In all, the sample holds some 77,000 clones, and roughly nine tenths of those were seen once. The top ten clones comprise 6% to 9.5% of the sample. The sample was blood. These receptors all stem from a woman aged 60 to 75 in good health.

This sequence joins TRBV30 and TRBJ1-2, with D hard to call. Trimming stripped 3 bases from V and 3 bases from J, with 11 bases between. The CDR3 has 13 residues. CDR1 is GTSNPN, CDR2 SVGIG, per germline (reference sequence). CDR3 sequence: CAWSIDVYYGYTF. In DNA, the CDR3 is TGTGCCTGGAGCATCGACGTCTACTATGGCTACACCTTC.

The CDR3 loop reads CASSLDPRGETQYF. Written as DNA, the CDR3 is TGTGCCAGCAGCTTAGACCCGAGGGGAGAGACCCAGTACTTC. The chain is built from TRBV13 and TRBJ2-5; D might be TRBD1 or TRBD2, each matching 5 bases. V lost 1 base and J lost 4, with 10 bases in between. The CDR3 consists of 14 residues. CDR1 and CDR2 (germline): PRHDT, FYEKMQ (reference sequence).

The count of this clone is one. V and J are TRBV7-9 and TRBJ2-3, with D maybe TRBD1 (6 bases). Trimming took 10 bases from V and 0 from J, leaving 8 bases between them. CDR1 is SEHNR and CDR2 is FQNEAQ in the germline V gene (reference sequence). The CDR3 contains 12 residues. The CDR3 spells CAKGQSTDTQYF. The DNA for the CDR3 is TGTGCCAAAGGACAGAGCACAGATACGCAGTATTTT.

The chain links TRBV27 to TRBJ2-7; tentative D call: TRBD2 (6 bases). Trimming removed 4 bases from V and 2 bases from J, with 12 bases in between. Germline CDR1 reads MNHEY; CDR2 reads SMNVEV (reference sequence). This CDR3 spans 14 amino acids. The DNA for the CDR3 is TGTGCCAGCAGTTCGGCGGGAATTACCTACGAGCAGTACTTC. Translating gives CASSSAGITYEQYF.

The V gene is TRBV10-3, the J gene TRBJ2-7; 10 positions match TRBD1. Trimming cost V 3 bases and J 2 bases; bases outside gene matches: 4. This CDR3 is 15 amino acids long. CDR1 is ENHRY and CDR2 is SYGVKD in the germline V gene. CDR3 bases: TGTGCCATCAGTGATCCCGGACAGGGGGCCTACGAGCAGTACTTC. Translation gives CAISDPGQGAYEQYF.

This chain connects TRBV19 to TRBJ1-5, with 7 positions matching TRBD1. Germline V lookup: CDR1 LNHDA, CDR2 SQIVND (reference sequence). V lost 4 bases to trimming and J lost 4 bases; unmatched junction nucleotides: 1. This CDR3 has 13 residues. The chain's CDR3 is CASSTQGNQPQHF. CDR3 in DNA: TGTGCCAGTAGTACACAGGGGAATCAGCCCCAGCATTTT.

The chain is built from TRBV7-6 and TRBJ2-7, with a weak D call TRBD2 (5 bases). The germline V gene encodes CDR1 SGHVS and CDR2 FNYEAQ. CDR3 length equals 15 residues. V was clipped by 0 bases and J by 8 bases, with 17 bases between them. For the CDR3, the DNA is TGTGCCAGCAGCTTAGCGGACTCGGAAGCTTACCAGCAGTACTTC. Translation gives CASSLADSEAYQQYF.

The CDR3 is CASQRLAGSGETQYF. CDR3 DNA: TGTGCCAGCCAAAGACTAGCGGGGTCTGGGGAGACCCAGTACTTC. This chain joins TRBV3-1 (or the pseudogene TRBV3-2) and TRBJ2-5, with TRBD2 matching over 11 bases. This CDR3 spans 15 amino acids. CDR1 LGHDT and CDR2 YNNKEL come from the germline V gene (reference sequence). After removal of 8 bases from V and 5 bases from J, the junction contained 10 bases not matched to a gene.

The chain couples TRBV6-5 to TRBJ2-7; perhaps D is TRBD1 or TRBD2 (6 bases each). Between the trimmed V and J ends, which lost 6 bases and 5 bases, there was a span of 14 bases. The CDR3 is 13 residues long. The germline CDR1 and CDR2 sequences are MNHEY and SVGAGI. As DNA, the CDR3 is TGTGCCAGCAGCACCAGAGGGGGGAACGAGCAGTACTTC. It codes for CASSTRGGNEQYF.

The chain employs TRBV19 and TRBJ2-3, with TRBD2 identical over 15 bases. Germline V CDR1 and CDR2: LNHDA, SQIVND (reference sequence). Germline trimming cut 5 bases from V and 2 bases from J; bases unmatched to any gene: 11. The CDR3 has 19 residues. As DNA, the CDR3 is TGTGCCAGTAGTTTCTGGAGAGGGACTAGCGGGGGGAACACAGATACGCAGTATTTT. This encodes CASSFWRGTSGGNTDTQYF. The full variable domain, completed using reference TRBV19 and TRBJ2-3, is DGGITQSPKYLFRKEGQNVTLSCEQNLNHDAMYWYRQDPGQGLRLIYYSQIVNDFQKGDIAEGYSVSREKKESFPLTVTSAQKNPTAFYLCASSFWRGTSGGNTDTQYFGPGTRLTVL.

The CDR3 sequence: CASSLGAGYDVYEQYF. The CDR3 nucleotides read TGTGCCAGCAGCTTAGGCGCAGGGTACGATGTCTACGAGCAGTACTTC. The chain couples TRBV11-2 to TRBJ2-7; D is perhaps TRBD1 (5 bases). The CDR3 consists of 16 residues. Germline values: CDR1 SGHAT, CDR2 FQNNGV. Trimming took off 1 base at V and 3 bases at J, with 16 bases between the two ends.

The V call is TRBV5-1, the J call TRBJ2-3; 10 nucleotides match TRBD2. V dropped 1 base and J dropped 5; count of bases not matched to a gene: 4. Germline values: CDR1 SGHRS, CDR2 YFSETQ. The CDR3 covers 15 residues. The CDR3 protein is CASSLSSGGGDTQYF. The CDR3 nucleotides read TGCGCCAGCAGCTTGTCTAGCGGGGGAGGAGATACGCAGTATTTT.

V and J are TRBV18 and TRBJ1-3; D call uncertain. V was pared by 2 bases and J by 0 bases, with 2 bases between. CDR1 KGHSH and CDR2 LQKENI come from the germline V gene. The CDR3 consists of 13 residues. CDR3 nucleotide sequence: TGTGCCAGCTCACCAGTCTCTGGAAACACCATATATTTT. It translates to CASSPVSGNTIYF.

The CDR3 coding sequence is TGTGCCTGGAGTGTAAGGGAAGAGACCCAGTACTTC. Translated: CAWSVREETQYF. The V and J genes are TRBV30 and TRBJ2-5; D is uncertain. V was shortened by 0 bases and J by 3 bases, with 5 bases between the two germline ends. Germline V CDR1 and CDR2: GTSNPN, SVGIG (reference sequence). CDR3 length equals 12 residues.

This chain joins TRBV5-4 and TRBJ1-1, with 7 bases aligning to TRBD1. Trimming cost V 3 bases and J 1 base; bases outside gene matches: 0. This CDR3 has 13 amino acids. Germline CDR1 SGHNT, CDR2 YYREEE (reference sequence). Written as DNA, the CDR3 is TGTGCCAGCAGCTGGGACAGGAACACTGAAGCTTTCTTT. This encodes CASSWDRNTEAFF.

The chain employs TRBV7-8 and TRBJ2-7; D unresolved. V was pared by 5 bases and J by 3 bases, with 14 bases between. The CDR3 sequence is 14 residues long. Germline V gives CDR1 SGHVS, CDR2 FQNEAQ. The DNA of the CDR3 is TGTGCCAGCAGCCACTTAACTCCTAGCTACGAGCAGTACTTC. Its protein is CASSHLTPSYEQYF.